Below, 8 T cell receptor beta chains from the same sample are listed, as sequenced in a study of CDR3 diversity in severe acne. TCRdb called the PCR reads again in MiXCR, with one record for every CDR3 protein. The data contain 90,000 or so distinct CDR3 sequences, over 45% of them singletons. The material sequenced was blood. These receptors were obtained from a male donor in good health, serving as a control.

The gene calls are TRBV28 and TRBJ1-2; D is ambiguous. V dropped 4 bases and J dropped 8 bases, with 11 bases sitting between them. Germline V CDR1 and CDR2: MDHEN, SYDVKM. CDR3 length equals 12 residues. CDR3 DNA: TGTGCCAGCAGTTCGGCAGTGAGGGGCTACACCTTC. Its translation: CASSSAVRGYTF.

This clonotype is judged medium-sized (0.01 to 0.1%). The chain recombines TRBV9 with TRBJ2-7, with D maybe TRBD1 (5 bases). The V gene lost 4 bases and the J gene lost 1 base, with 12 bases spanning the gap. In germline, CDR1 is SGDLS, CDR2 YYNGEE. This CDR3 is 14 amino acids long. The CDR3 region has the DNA TGTGCCAGCAGCATCCAGACAGATTCCTACGAGCAGTACTTC. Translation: CASSIQTDSYEQYF.

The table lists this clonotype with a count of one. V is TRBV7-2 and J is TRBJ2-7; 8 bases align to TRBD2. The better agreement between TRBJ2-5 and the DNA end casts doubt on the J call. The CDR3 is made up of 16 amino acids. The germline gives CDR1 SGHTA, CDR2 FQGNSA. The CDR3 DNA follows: TGTGCCAGCAGCCAAGGACTAGCCAACGAGGGGAAGACCCAGTACTTC. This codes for CASSQGLANEGKTQYF.

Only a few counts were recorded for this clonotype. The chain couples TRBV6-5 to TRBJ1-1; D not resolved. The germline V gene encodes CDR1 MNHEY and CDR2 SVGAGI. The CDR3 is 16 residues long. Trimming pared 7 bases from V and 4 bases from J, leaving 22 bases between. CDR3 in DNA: TGTGCCAGCACCTATGAGGCCGGCAACCGGCTCACTGAAGCTTTCTTT. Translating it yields CASTYEAGNRLTEAFF.

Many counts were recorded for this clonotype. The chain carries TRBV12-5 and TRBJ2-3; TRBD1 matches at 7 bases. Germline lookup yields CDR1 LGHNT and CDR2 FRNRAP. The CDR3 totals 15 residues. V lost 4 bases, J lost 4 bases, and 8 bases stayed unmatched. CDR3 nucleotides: TGTGCTAGTGGTTCCGGCCAGGGGGTCGCAGATACGCAGTATTTT. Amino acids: CASGSGQGVADTQYF.

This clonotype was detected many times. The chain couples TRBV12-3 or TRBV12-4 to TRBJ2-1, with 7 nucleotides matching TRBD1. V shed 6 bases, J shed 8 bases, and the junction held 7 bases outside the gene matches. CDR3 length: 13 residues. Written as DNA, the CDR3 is TGTGCCAGCAGCGACAGGGCGCTGCATGAGCAGTTCTTC. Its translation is CASSDRALHEQFF.

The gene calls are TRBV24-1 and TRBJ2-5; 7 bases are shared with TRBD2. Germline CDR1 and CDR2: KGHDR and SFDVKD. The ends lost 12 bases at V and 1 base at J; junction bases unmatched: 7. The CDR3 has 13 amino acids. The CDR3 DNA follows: TGTGCCGTCCGCGGGAGCATCCAAGAGACCCAGTACTTC. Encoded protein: CAVRGSIQETQYF.

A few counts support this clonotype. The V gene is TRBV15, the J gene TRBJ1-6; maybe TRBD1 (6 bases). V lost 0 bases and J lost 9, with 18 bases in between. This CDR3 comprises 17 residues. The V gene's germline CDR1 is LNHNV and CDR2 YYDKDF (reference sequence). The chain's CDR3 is CATSRDETGRGSSPLHF. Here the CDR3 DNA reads TGTGCCACCAGCAGAGATGAGACAGGTCGGGGGAGTTCACCCCTCCACTTT. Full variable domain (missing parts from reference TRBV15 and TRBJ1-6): DAMVIQNPRYQVTQFGKPVTLSCSQTLNHNVMYWYQQKSSQAPKLLFHYYDKDFNNEADTPDNFQSRRPNTSFCFLDIRSPGLGDTAMYLCATSRDETGRGSSPLHFGNGTRLTVT.